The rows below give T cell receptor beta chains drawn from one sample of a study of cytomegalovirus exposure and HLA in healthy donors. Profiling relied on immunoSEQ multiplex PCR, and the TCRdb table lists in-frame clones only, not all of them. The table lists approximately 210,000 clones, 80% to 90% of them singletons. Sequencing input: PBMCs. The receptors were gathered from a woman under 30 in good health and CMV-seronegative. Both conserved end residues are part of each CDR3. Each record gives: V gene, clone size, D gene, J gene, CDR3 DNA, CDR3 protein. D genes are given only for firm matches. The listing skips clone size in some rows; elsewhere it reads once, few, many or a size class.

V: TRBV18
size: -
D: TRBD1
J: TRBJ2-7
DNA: TGTGCCAGCTCCCCCCGACAGGGCATATTCTACGAGCAGTACTTC
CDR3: CASSPRQGIFYEQYF

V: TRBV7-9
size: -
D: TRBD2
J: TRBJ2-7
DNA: TGTGCCAGCAGCTTATTACTAGCGGGAGAATACGAGCAGTACTTC
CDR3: CASSLLLAGEYEQYF

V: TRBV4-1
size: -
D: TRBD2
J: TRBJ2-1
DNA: TGCGCCAGCAGCCAAGATATAGCGGGAGGCATTATGAATGAGCAGTTCTTC
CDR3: CASSQDIAGGIMNEQFF

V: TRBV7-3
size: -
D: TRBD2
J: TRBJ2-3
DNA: TGTGCCAGCAGCTCTAGCGGGATGATCACAGATACGCAGTATTTT
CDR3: CASSSSGMITDTQYF

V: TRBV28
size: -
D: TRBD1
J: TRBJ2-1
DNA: TGTGCCAGCAGCCGGGTCGACAGGGGCCTCGATGAGCAGTTCTTC
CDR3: CASSRVDRGLDEQFF

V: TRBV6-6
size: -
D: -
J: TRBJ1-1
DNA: TGTGCCAGCAGTTATCGAGGACAAGATGAAGCTTTCTTT
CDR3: CASSYRGQDEAFF

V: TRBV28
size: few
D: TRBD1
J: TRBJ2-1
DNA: TGTGCCAGCAGTTTAGACAGGGACAACAATGAGCAGTTCTTC
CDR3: CASSLDRDNNEQFF

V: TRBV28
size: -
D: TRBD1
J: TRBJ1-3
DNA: TGTGCCAGCAGTTTAGAGGGGGCTCTCTCTGGAAACACCATATATTTT
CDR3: CASSLEGALSGNTIYF

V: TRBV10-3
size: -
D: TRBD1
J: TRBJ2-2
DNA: TGTGCCATCAGGGGACAGGCGAACACCGGGGAGCTGTTTTTT
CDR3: CAIRGQANTGELFF

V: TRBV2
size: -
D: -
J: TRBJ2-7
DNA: TGTGCTAGCGGCGGACAGGCCTACGAGCAGTACTTC
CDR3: CASGGQAYEQYF

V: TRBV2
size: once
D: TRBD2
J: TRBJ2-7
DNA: TGTGCCAGCAGTGTTTCTAGCGGAAGTCCCTACGAGCAGTACTTC
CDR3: CASSVSSGSPYEQYF

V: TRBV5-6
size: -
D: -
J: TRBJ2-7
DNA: TGTGCCAGCAGCTTGGGCCGGGACACGGGGACCTACGAGCAGTACTTC
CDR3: CASSLGRDTGTYEQYF

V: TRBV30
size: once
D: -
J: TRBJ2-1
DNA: TGTGCCTGGAGTGTGGCTAGCGCCAACAATGAGCAGTTCTTC
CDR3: CAWSVASANNEQFF

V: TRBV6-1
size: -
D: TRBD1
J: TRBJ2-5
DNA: TGTGCCAGCAGGCGGACAGGGGGGGAGACCCAGTACTTC
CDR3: CASRRTGGETQYF

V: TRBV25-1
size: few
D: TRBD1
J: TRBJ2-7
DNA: TGTGCCAGCAACACCGGGACAGGGGTCTACGAGCAGTACTTC
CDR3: CASNTGTGVYEQYF

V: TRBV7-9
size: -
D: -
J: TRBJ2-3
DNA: TGTGCCAGCTACCTCTCGGGAAGCACAGATACGCAGTATTTT
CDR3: CASYLSGSTDTQYF

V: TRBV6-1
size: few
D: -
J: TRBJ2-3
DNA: TGTGCCAGCAGAACAGACACAGATACGCAGTATTTT
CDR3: CASRTDTDTQYF

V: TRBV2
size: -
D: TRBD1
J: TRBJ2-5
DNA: TGTGCCAGCAGTCCCCAGGGGGCGCGAGAGACCCAGTACTTC
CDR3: CASSPQGARETQYF

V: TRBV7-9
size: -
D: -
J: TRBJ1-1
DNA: TGTGCCAGCAGCTATCTTAGTATGAGGAGTTTTTCTGAAGCTTTCTTT
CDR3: CASSYLSMRSFSEAFF

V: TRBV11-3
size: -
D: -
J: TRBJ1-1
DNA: TGTGCCAGCAGCTTAGCCTCGGGAACTGAAGCTTTCTTT
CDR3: CASSLASGTEAFF

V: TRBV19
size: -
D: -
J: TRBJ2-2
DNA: TGTGCCAGTAGTATAGTCTCAGGAACCGGGGAGCTGTTTTTT
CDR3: CASSIVSGTGELFF

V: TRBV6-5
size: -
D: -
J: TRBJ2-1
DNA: TGTGCCAGCAGTAGCCGGGACAACTTAGGGTTCTTC
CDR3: CASSSRDNLGFF

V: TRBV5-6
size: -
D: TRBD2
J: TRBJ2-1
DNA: TGTGCCAGCAGCTTGGGCTTAGCGGGGTCGTACAATGAGCAGTTCTTC
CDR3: CASSLGLAGSYNEQFF

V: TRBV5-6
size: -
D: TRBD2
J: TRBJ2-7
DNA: TGTGCCAGCAGCTTATCTAGCGGGAGGGGCGAGCAGTACTTC
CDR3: CASSLSSGRGEQYF

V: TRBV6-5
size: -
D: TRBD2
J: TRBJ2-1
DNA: TGTGCCAGCAGTTACACTAGCGGGAGCATTTACAATGAGCAGTTCTTC
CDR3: CASSYTSGSIYNEQFF

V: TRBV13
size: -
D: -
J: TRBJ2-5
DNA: TGTGCCAGCAGCTTTGGGGGCAGCAGGCTGGAGACCCAGTACTTC
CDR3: CASSFGGSRLETQYF

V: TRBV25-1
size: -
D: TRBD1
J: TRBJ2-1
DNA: TGTGCCAGCATTCCGGACAGGGGCTCTTACAATGAGCAGTTCTTC
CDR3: CASIPDRGSYNEQFF

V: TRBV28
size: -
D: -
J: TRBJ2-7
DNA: TGTGCCAGCAGTTTAAATGCCAGGACCTACGAGCAGTACTTC
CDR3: CASSLNARTYEQYF

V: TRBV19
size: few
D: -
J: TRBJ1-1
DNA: TGTGCCAGTAGTATTGGACAGAGACAAGCTTTCTTT
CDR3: CASSIGQRQAFF

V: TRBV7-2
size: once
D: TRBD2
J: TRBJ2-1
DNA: TGTGCCAGCCGCGGGGGGAGCTCCTACAATGAGCAGTTCTTC
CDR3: CASRGGSSYNEQFF

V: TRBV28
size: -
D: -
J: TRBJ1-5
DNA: TGTGCCAGCAGTTCATTCGGTCAGCCCCAGCATTTT
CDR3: CASSSFGQPQHF

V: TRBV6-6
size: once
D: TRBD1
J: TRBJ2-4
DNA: TGTGCCAGCAGTTACAGGGGGCAGGCCAAAAACATTCAGTACTTC
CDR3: CASSYRGQAKNIQYF

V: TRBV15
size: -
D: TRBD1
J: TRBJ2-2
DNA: TGTGCCACCAGCGAAGAACGGGACAGCTACACCGGGGAGCTGTTTTTT
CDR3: CATSEERDSYTGELFF

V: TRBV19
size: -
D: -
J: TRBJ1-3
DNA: TGTGCCAGTAGCACGACAGGAGATTCTGGAAACACCATATATTTT
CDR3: CASSTTGDSGNTIYF

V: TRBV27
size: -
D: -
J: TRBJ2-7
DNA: TGTGCCAGCAGTTTAATCAGCGGGTACAACGAGCAGTACTTC
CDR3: CASSLISGYNEQYF

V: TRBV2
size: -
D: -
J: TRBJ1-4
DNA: TGTGCCAGCAGTGGGAGACCGGGACACCAACTAAGGGGGGAAAAACTGTTTTTT
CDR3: CASSGRPGHQLRGEKLFF

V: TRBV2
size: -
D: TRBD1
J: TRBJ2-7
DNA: TGTGCCAGCAGTTTGTCGGACAGGGCCTACGAGCAGTACTTC
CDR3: CASSLSDRAYEQYF

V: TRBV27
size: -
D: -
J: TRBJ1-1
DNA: TGTGCCAGCAGTTTATGGGCGGGCCTTAACACTGAAGCTTTCTTT
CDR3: CASSLWAGLNTEAFF

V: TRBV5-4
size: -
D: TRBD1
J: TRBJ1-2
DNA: TGTGCCAGCAGCTCGGACAGGGCTAACTATGGCTACACCTTC
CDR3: CASSSDRANYGYTF

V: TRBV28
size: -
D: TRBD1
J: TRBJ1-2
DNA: TGTGCCAGCAGTTGGGGGACAGGGGCGAACTATGGCTACACCTTC
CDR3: CASSWGTGANYGYTF

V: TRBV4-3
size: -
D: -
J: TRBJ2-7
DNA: TGCGCCAGCAGCCAAGTGGGGGGATACGAGCAGTACTTC
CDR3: CASSQVGGYEQYF

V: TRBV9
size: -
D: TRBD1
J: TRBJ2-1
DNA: TGTGCCAGCAGCGCCGGGACAGTTTACAATGAGCAGTTCTTC
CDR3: CASSAGTVYNEQFF

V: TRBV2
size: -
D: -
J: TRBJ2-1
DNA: TGTGCCAGCAGTGAAGAGTTTAGCGGTTACAATGAGCAGTTCTTC
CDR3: CASSEEFSGYNEQFF

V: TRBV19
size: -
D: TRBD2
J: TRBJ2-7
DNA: TGTGCCAGTAGACGAACTAGCGGGAACGAGCAGTACTTC
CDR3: CASRRTSGNEQYF

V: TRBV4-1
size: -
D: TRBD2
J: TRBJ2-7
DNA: TGCGCCAGCAGCGAGGCGGCAAGCGGGATCACCTACGAGCAGTACTTC
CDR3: CASSEAASGITYEQYF

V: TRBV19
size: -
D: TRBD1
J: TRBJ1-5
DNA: TGTGCCAGTAGTATCGAGGGACAGGGCAATCAGCCCCAGCATTTT
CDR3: CASSIEGQGNQPQHF

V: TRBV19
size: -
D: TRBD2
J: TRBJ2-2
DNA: TGTGCCAGTAGTATATTAGCGGGAGTAGGAACCGGGGAGCTGTTTTTT
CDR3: CASSILAGVGTGELFF

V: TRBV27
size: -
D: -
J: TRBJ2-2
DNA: TGTGCCAGCAGACCAGGTACTGCACGGCCCGGGGAGCTGTTTTTT
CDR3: CASRPGTARPGELFF

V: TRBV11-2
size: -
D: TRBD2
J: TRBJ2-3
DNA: TGTGCCAGCAGCTCCCATCTGGGACTAGAGGCAGATACGCAGTATTTT
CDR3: CASSSHLGLEADTQYF

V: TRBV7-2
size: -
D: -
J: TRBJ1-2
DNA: TGTGCCAGCAGCCCCGGGTCAGACTATGGCTACACCTTC
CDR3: CASSPGSDYGYTF

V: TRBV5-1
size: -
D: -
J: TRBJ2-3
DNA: TGCGCCAGCAGCCAGGGGTTTTCCACAGATACGCAGTATTTT
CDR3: CASSQGFSTDTQYF

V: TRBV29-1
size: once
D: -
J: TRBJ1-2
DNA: TGCAGCGCCCTGGGGGGGTCTAACTATGGCTACACCTTC
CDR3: CSALGGSNYGYTF

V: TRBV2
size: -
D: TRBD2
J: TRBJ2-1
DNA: TGTGCCAGCAGTCGGACTAGCGGGAGACTTAATGAGCAGTTCTTC
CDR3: CASSRTSGRLNEQFF

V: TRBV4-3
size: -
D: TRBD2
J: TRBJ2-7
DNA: TGCGCCAGCAGCCGAGAAGCGGGGTACTCCTACGAGCAGTACTTC
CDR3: CASSREAGYSYEQYF

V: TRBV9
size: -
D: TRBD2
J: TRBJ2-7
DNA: TGTGCCAGCAGCGTAGAGGCTAGCGGGAGCTACGAGCAGTACTTC
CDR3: CASSVEASGSYEQYF